This T cell receptor beta chain was captured by sequencing in a study of T cell responses to AZD1222 COVID-19 vaccine. Remarks on this clone: Its antigen is currently unknown.

The CDR3 is 17 amino acids. V lost 4 bases and J lost 4; bases outside the gene matches: 10. CDR1 SGHTA and CDR2 FQGNSA come from the germline V gene. The method was immunoSEQ multiplex PCR; TCRdb's version includes in-frame clones alone and lacks a portion of them. Among some 200,000 clones listed, roughly 93% were seen once. General study findings and limits: The study found vaccine-associated CD4 TCRs spanning spike, dominant at 160-218 and 743-854. Close to half of all spike-specific TCRs reportedly target regions of the variants that are unmutated. Baseline serostatus was positive in only six AZD1222 recipients. White British ancestry dominated among donors, who included more females, and clonal diversity was possibly underestimated.

The sample consisted of peripheral blood, taken on day 0 of AZD1222 vaccination. The gene calls are TRBV7-2 and TRBJ2-3, with 11 bases that match TRBD2. This TCR was sampled from an adult in good health. The CDR3 DNA reads TGTGCCAGCAGCTCCGAAAAACTAGCGGGGGTAGCAGATACGCAGTATTTT. This codes for CASSSEKLAGVADTQYF.